This TCR beta chain was recovered during a study of beta chain features in type 1 diabetes. In the study overall: Over all samples combined, about 99,000,000 sorted cells were examined. Findings and limits, study-wide: Healthy donors had naive, central memory and Treg TCRB repertoires that appeared less similar than those seen among patients. For Type 1 diabetes patients, all four CD4+ subsets carried TCRB CDR3s that were moderately but significantly shorter.

Details on this clone: The antigen is unknown.

Reverse transcription of all isolated RNA meant that expressed TCRB transcripts were sequenced. For naive, central memory and regulatory T cell samples, reads averaged around 3.8 million. This table comes from immunoSEQ multiplex PCR, and its TCRdb copy is limited to in-frame clones, with some not included. The sample lists about 660,000 clones, over 13% seen once, with nearly 0.04% in the top ten. Sorting with CD45RO/CCR7/CD25/CD127/CD95/CD27 yielded naive, central memory, regulatory and stem-like memory CD4+ cells. The length of the CDR3 is 14 residues. Germline V gene lookup returns CDR1 GTSNPN and CDR2 SVGIG (reference sequence). V gave up 1 base and J gave up 5 bases; unmatched junction bases: 8.

The V and J genes are TRBV30 and TRBJ2-7; TRBD2 agrees at 7 bases. The sample was naive CD4+ T cells from blood. This TCR came from a man aged 18 to 30 with type 1 diabetes. The CDR3 nucleotides read TGTGCCTGGAGTGGGGGCGGGAGTATCGACGAGCAGTACTTC. Translation gives CAWSGGGSIDEQYF.